A selection of T cell receptor beta chains follows, all from one sample in a study of blood T cell repertoires in COVID-19. TCRdb's copy holds only in-frame clones and misses some; the assay was immunoSEQ multiplex PCR. Of about 220,000 clones listed, around four fifths were seen once; the top ten hold approximately 5.1%. What was sequenced was peripheral blood. The receptors come from a woman aged 60-75 years who had recovered from COVID-19. The CDR3 runs from the conserved cysteine through the conserved F or W. A D gene is named only where the DNA matches it firmly. Clone size is not always given. Where it is, it says once, few, many or a class for expanded clones.

cdr3_nt: TGTGCCAGCAGCTTGGCCAGGGGGCGAACTGAAGCTTTCTTT
cdr3_aa: CASSLARGRTEAFF
d_call: TRBD1
cdr3_length: 14
j_call: TRBJ1-1
clone_size: few
v_call: TRBV5-8

cdr3_nt: TGTGCCAGTAGTTCGTCGTCGGGGGCTAATGAAAAACTGTTTTTT
cdr3_aa: CASSSSSGANEKLFF
d_call: NA
cdr3_length: 15
j_call: TRBJ1-4
clone_size: NA
v_call: TRBV19

cdr3_nt: TGTGCCAGCAGTGGAGATAACTATGGCTACACCTTC
cdr3_aa: CASSGDNYGYTF
d_call: NA
cdr3_length: 12
j_call: TRBJ1-2
clone_size: NA
v_call: TRBV2

cdr3_nt: TGTGCCAGTAGTCCGACTGGCGGAGTCTACGAGCAGTACTTC
cdr3_aa: CASSPTGGVYEQYF
d_call: NA
cdr3_length: 14
j_call: TRBJ2-7
clone_size: NA
v_call: TRBV19

cdr3_nt: TGTGCCAGCAGCCACCCGGGACTCAATGAGCAGTTCTTC
cdr3_aa: CASSHPGLNEQFF
d_call: NA
cdr3_length: 13
j_call: TRBJ2-1
clone_size: NA
v_call: TRBV4-2

cdr3_nt: TGTGCCTGGAGCGCCTCTATACAGGGGAATCAGCCCCAGCATTTT
cdr3_aa: CAWSASIQGNQPQHF
d_call: TRBD1
cdr3_length: 15
j_call: TRBJ1-5
clone_size: few
v_call: TRBV30

cdr3_nt: TGCGCCAGCAGCTTGACCACATCGAACACTGAAGCTTTCTTT
cdr3_aa: CASSLTTSNTEAFF
d_call: NA
cdr3_length: 14
j_call: TRBJ1-1
clone_size: once
v_call: TRBV5-1

cdr3_nt: TGTGCCAGTAGTGTGGGCCCCTATAGCAATCAGCCCCAGCATTTT
cdr3_aa: CASSVGPYSNQPQHF
d_call: NA
cdr3_length: 15
j_call: TRBJ1-5
clone_size: NA
v_call: TRBV19

cdr3_nt: TGTGCCAGCAGCTCAATGAACACTGAAGCTTTCTTT
cdr3_aa: CASSSMNTEAFF
d_call: NA
cdr3_length: 12
j_call: TRBJ1-1
clone_size: NA
v_call: TRBV5-5

cdr3_nt: TGTGCCAGCAGTGAACGGGGGGCGGAGGATGGCTACACCTTC
cdr3_aa: CASSERGAEDGYTF
d_call: NA
cdr3_length: 14
j_call: TRBJ1-2
clone_size: NA
v_call: TRBV2

cdr3_nt: TGTGCCACCAGCGGGACAGGGGGCTATGGCTACACCTTC
cdr3_aa: CATSGTGGYGYTF
d_call: TRBD1
cdr3_length: 13
j_call: TRBJ1-2
clone_size: NA
v_call: TRBV15

cdr3_nt: TGTGCCAGCAGTTTCGGCGGCGGCTACACCTTC
cdr3_aa: CASSFGGGYTF
d_call: NA
cdr3_length: 11
j_call: TRBJ1-2
clone_size: few
v_call: TRBV12-3/TRBV12-4

cdr3_nt: TGTGCCAGCAGCCCGGGGAACGTAAATCAGCCCCAGCATTTT
cdr3_aa: CASSPGNVNQPQHF
d_call: NA
cdr3_length: 14
j_call: TRBJ1-5
clone_size: few
v_call: TRBV6-5

cdr3_nt: TGTGCCAGCAGCCCGACGGACAGGGGGTATGGCTACACCTTC
cdr3_aa: CASSPTDRGYGYTF
d_call: TRBD1
cdr3_length: 14
j_call: TRBJ1-2
clone_size: NA
v_call: TRBV3-1/TRBV3-2

cdr3_nt: TGCGCCAGCAGCCATATCGGCAGGTTGAACACTGAAGCTTTCTTT
cdr3_aa: CASSHIGRLNTEAFF
d_call: NA
cdr3_length: 15
j_call: TRBJ1-1
clone_size: NA
v_call: TRBV4-1

cdr3_nt: TGTGCCAGCAGTCCGACTAGCGGGGGGGCCGATACGCAGTATTTT
cdr3_aa: CASSPTSGGADTQYF
d_call: TRBD2
cdr3_length: 15
j_call: TRBJ2-3
clone_size: once
v_call: TRBV2

cdr3_nt: TGTGCCAGCAGCAACCCAGGAAATGAGCAGTTCTTC
cdr3_aa: CASSNPGNEQFF
d_call: NA
cdr3_length: 12
j_call: TRBJ2-1
clone_size: NA
v_call: TRBV6-5

cdr3_nt: TGCGCCAGCTCGGTGGGGGGGTCATCAGAGACCCAGTACTTC
cdr3_aa: CASSVGGSSETQYF
d_call: TRBD2
cdr3_length: 14
j_call: TRBJ2-5
clone_size: NA
v_call: TRBV10-2

cdr3_nt: TGTGCCAGTACTATGACAGGATCCACCGGGGAGCTGTTTTTT
cdr3_aa: CASTMTGSTGELFF
d_call: NA
cdr3_length: 14
j_call: TRBJ2-2
clone_size: NA
v_call: TRBV5-4

cdr3_nt: TGTGCCAGCAGTTTAAAAGGGGGCGGTGGCTACACCTTC
cdr3_aa: CASSLKGGGGYTF
d_call: TRBD1
cdr3_length: 13
j_call: TRBJ1-2
clone_size: NA
v_call: TRBV12-3/TRBV12-4

cdr3_nt: TGTGCCAGCAGCGTAGCTGGGACTCCAACCCCCCAAGAGACCCAGTACTTC
cdr3_aa: CASSVAGTPTPQETQYF
d_call: NA
cdr3_length: 17
j_call: TRBJ2-5
clone_size: NA
v_call: TRBV9

cdr3_nt: TGCGCCAGCAGCCAAGAGACTAGCGGGGGGATGTACCAAGAGACCCAGTACTTC
cdr3_aa: CASSQETSGGMYQETQYF
d_call: TRBD2
cdr3_length: 18
j_call: TRBJ2-5
clone_size: NA
v_call: TRBV4-1

cdr3_nt: TGTGCCTGGAATTTCCTAGCGGGGGACACAGATACGCAGTATTTT
cdr3_aa: CAWNFLAGDTDTQYF
d_call: TRBD2
cdr3_length: 15
j_call: TRBJ2-3
clone_size: NA
v_call: TRBV30

cdr3_nt: TGTGCTAGCAGCTTGGGGGACAGCTTAGGATCCCAAGAGACCCAGTACTTC
cdr3_aa: CASSLGDSLGSQETQYF
d_call: TRBD1
cdr3_length: 17
j_call: TRBJ2-5
clone_size: once
v_call: TRBV7-7

cdr3_nt: TGCGCCAGCAGCCAAGATACCGGTAACTATGGCTACACCTTC
cdr3_aa: CASSQDTGNYGYTF
d_call: NA
cdr3_length: 14
j_call: TRBJ1-2
clone_size: NA
v_call: TRBV4-1

cdr3_nt: TGTGCCAGTAGTAGAGATTCCGGGATCGTATTTTCTGGGGCCAACGTCCTGACTTTC
cdr3_aa: CASSRDSGIVFSGANVLTF
d_call: NA
cdr3_length: 19
j_call: TRBJ2-6
clone_size: NA
v_call: TRBV19